The 7 T cell receptor beta chains below all came from one sample that was sequenced in a study of CD8 T cells in Susac syndrome. With random hexamers, reverse transcription was performed on about 0.45 to 1 ug of RNA. Each CDR3 protein is one row after TCRdb ran MiXCR on the immunoSEQ multiplex PCR reads. The table records around 99,000 distinct CDR3 sequences, about 96% of them present only once. Sequenced material: CD4+ T cells from PBMCs. Receptors originate from a human donor in good health.

This chain joins TRBV4-2 and TRBJ2-5; TRBD2 agrees at 9 bases. The germline CDR1 and CDR2 sequences are LGHNA and YNFKEQ. The V gene end was trimmed by 3 bases and the J gene end by 4 bases; junction bases not matched to a gene: 6. This CDR3 spans 15 amino acids. The CDR3 loop is CASSQSGGLGETQYF. The CDR3 DNA reads TGTGCCAGCAGCCAGAGCGGGGGGTTAGGAGAGACCCAGTACTTC.

This clonotype was recorded once. CDR3 region: CASSVASSSNEQFF. Here the CDR3 DNA reads TGTGCCAGCAGCGTAGCATCGTCTAGCAATGAGCAGTTCTTC. This rearrangement joins TRBV9 to TRBJ2-1; D not certain. This CDR3 contains 14 residues. CDR1 and CDR2 from the germline V gene are SGDLS and YYNGEE. Trimming removed 0 bases at V and 6 bases at J, with 10 bases between.

The rearrangement links TRBV29-1 to TRBJ2-7, with a tentative D call TRBD1 (5 bases). The CDR3 is 16 residues long. Germline loops: CDR1 SQVTM, CDR2 ANQGSEA. V shed 4 bases and J shed 2 bases, with 21 bases lying between them. As DNA, the CDR3 is TGCAGCGTTGTTCTCTGGGGCAGCCGAGGTACCTACGAGCAGTACTTC. This translates into CSVVLWGSRGTYEQYF.

The rearrangement joins TRBV7-9 to TRBJ2-3; a possible D gene is TRBD2 (7 bases). Germline V gene data show CDR1 as SEHNR and CDR2 as FQNEAQ (reference sequence). Trimming removed 6 bases from V and 9 bases from J, with 13 bases in between. This CDR3 region has 12 residues. The CDR3 loop reads CASRRGRETQYF. As DNA, the CDR3 is TGTGCCAGCAGAAGGGGGAGGGAAACGCAGTATTTT.

This clonotype has just one count. This chain joins TRBV5-1 and TRBJ2-5; perhaps TRBD1 as D (6 bases). Germline assignment: CDR1 SGHRS and CDR2 YFSETQ. Trimming removed 0 bases at V and 5 bases at J, with 11 bases between. The CDR3 spans 14 residues. DNA of the CDR3: TGCGCCAGCAGCTTGGACAGGGTTCGGGAGACCCAGTACTTC. It yields the protein CASSLDRVRETQYF.

The chain combines TRBV18 with TRBJ2-7; perhaps TRBD1 as D (6 bases). Trimming took 3 bases from V and 1 from J, leaving 7 bases between them. Germline CDR1 is KGHSH and CDR2 is LQKENI. The CDR3 has 13 amino acids. Written as DNA, the CDR3 is TGTGCCAGCTCACCGGGGGCGTCCTACGAGCAGTACTTC. It is translated as CASSPGASYEQYF.

The V call is TRBV7-9, the J call TRBJ2-2; maybe TRBD2 (6 bases). Germline V gene lookup returns CDR1 SEHNR and CDR2 FQNEAQ (reference sequence). The CDR3 covers 15 residues. V dropped 2 bases and J dropped 6 bases, with 13 bases sitting between them. The CDR3 protein is CASSLSVGGSGELFF. DNA for the CDR3: TGTGCCAGCAGCTTATCGGTCGGAGGGTCCGGGGAGCTGTTTTTT.